This TCR beta chain was identified during a study of T-cell memory formation after mild COVID-19. Across the study: TCR clusters were mostly donor specific.

This clonotype has just a few counts. CDR1 and CDR2 from the germline V gene are DFQATT and SNEGSKA (reference sequence). The CDR3 is 15 amino acids. Trimming took 3 bases from V and 3 from J; bases not matched to a gene: 6. TCRdb re-called the 5' RACE reads with MiXCR, one entry per CDR3 protein. The table lists 35,000 to 55,000 distinct CDR3 sequences, nearly 9.5% of them singletons, with 12% in the top ten. The chain employs TRBV20-1 and TRBJ2-1, with 9 bases that match TRBD2. The sequencing input was PBMCs or a T cell subset sorted from them (not recorded which). The receptor was isolated from an adult woman who had mild COVID-19 (a few samples of this study predate the infection). Cell type and time point are not known. As DNA, the CDR3 is TGCAGTGCTAGCGCTAGCGGGACTATCTACAATGAGCAGTTCTTC. Its translation: CSASASGTIYNEQFF.